The rows below give T cell receptor beta chains drawn from one sample of a study of T cell changes during pregnancy in multiple sclerosis. Clones were sequenced by immunoSEQ multiplex PCR, and TCRdb holds only the in-frame ones, with some missing. This sample has about 61,000 clones, with just under 90% found just once. The material sequenced was peripheral blood, taken in the first trimester of pregnancy. These receptors all come from a female donor in good health, enrolled as a control in a pregnancy study. CDR3s include the opening cysteine and the closing phenylalanine or tryptophan. D genes are given only for firm matches. Size is stated for part of the rows, as once, few or many counts, or as a class when the clone is expanded.

V gene	clone size	D gene	J gene	CDR3 DNA	CDR3 protein
TRBV7-8	NA	TRBD1	TRBJ1-2	TGTGCCAGCAGCCTCCAGGGGGCAGGGTATGGCTACACCTTC	CASSLQGAGYGYTF
TRBV29-1	once	NA	TRBJ1-1	TGCAGCGCCGGATTACGGGATATGAACACTGAAGCTTTCTTT	CSAGLRDMNTEAFF
TRBV12-5	NA	NA	TRBJ2-1	TGTGCTAGTGGTTTATCAGGGGTCTACAATGAGCAGTTCTTC	CASGLSGVYNEQFF
TRBV19	NA	TRBD1	TRBJ2-3	TGTGCCAGTAGCACAACCGGGACAGCCACAGATACGCAGTATTTT	CASSTTGTATDTQYF
TRBV5-5	NA	NA	TRBJ1-1	TGTGCCAGCAGCTTACAGTTTAGCGGGCAGTTTGTATTGTCCACTGAAGCTTTCTTT	CASSLQFSGQFVLSTEAFF
TRBV6-4	NA	NA	TRBJ2-7	TGTGCCAGCAGAGAACACTTCCCCGGGTCTAAAACCTACGAGCAGTACTTC	CASREHFPGSKTYEQYF
TRBV2	NA	NA	TRBJ2-3	TGTGCCAGCAGCAGTCACAGGGAGACCACAGATACGCAGTATTTT	CASSSHRETTDTQYF
TRBV30	once	NA	TRBJ1-6	TGTGCCTGGAGTGTAGCGGCGGGGCAGGGCTCACCCCTCCACTTT	CAWSVAAGQGSPLHF
TRBV7-6	NA	TRBD1	TRBJ1-1	TGTGCCAGCAGCTGGGGACAGGGAAACACTGAAGCTTTCTTT	CASSWGQGNTEAFF
TRBV10-3	NA	TRBD2	TRBJ2-3	TGTGCCATCAGTGAACCGACTAGCGGGGGGGCAGATACGCAGTATTTT	CAISEPTSGGADTQYF
TRBV7-8	NA	TRBD2	TRBJ2-5	TGTGCCAGCAGCTTAGGAGATAGCGGGGGGGCCGGGGAGACCCAGTACTTC	CASSLGDSGGAGETQYF
TRBV13	NA	TRBD1	TRBJ1-1	TGTGCCAGCAGAACCCAGGGACAGGGAGGTGGCACTGAAGCTTTCTTT	CASRTQGQGGGTEAFF
TRBV18	NA	TRBD1	TRBJ2-7	TGTGCCAGCTCAAAAGGGGGACAGGGGGTCTACGAGCAGTACTTC	CASSKGGQGVYEQYF